The text below deals with one TCR beta chain. What it binds is not known. Researchers ran immunoSEQ v3.0 at survey level. Clones were read by immunoSEQ multiplex PCR, and TCRdb kept only the in-frame ones, dropping some. This sample has 34,000 or so clones; roughly 81% occur once, and the top ten carry roughly 5%. The data derive from a study of long-term antiretroviral therapy in people with HIV. Background on the study: About a decade before 2015, the earliest samples were taken when ART was typically delayed. Study-level points and caveats: Upon ART, diversity increased but remained lower than transplant donor controls. Nothing was known about ART adherence, viral resistance or changes in therapy.

Every specimen held between roughly 1-11 million cryopreserved PBMC. These were thawed and washed before DNA extraction. Germline-derived CDR1 and CDR2 are SQVTM and ANQGSEA. This CDR3 spans 11 amino acids. V lost 2 bases and J 8 bases, leaving 9 bases between the germline ends. The source is a woman aged 25-40 years with HIV. The rearrangement joins TRBV29-1 to TRBJ1-2, with a possible D match to TRBD1 (5 bases). This material consisted of unsorted PBMCs, taken just over 2.7 years before starting antiretroviral therapy. CDR3 region: CSVESGAGYTF. The CDR3 bases are TGCAGCGTTGAATCCGGGGCGGGCTACACCTTC.